The rows below give T cell receptor beta chains drawn from one sample of a study of read filtering for tumor transcriptome and immune sequencing. TCRdb re-called the reads through MiXCR, storing one row per CDR3 protein. In the table there are some 130,000 distinct CDR3 sequences, 10% to 15% of which are singletons. What was sequenced was a population of CD138-negative cells sorted from bone marrow. Receptors originate from a donor aged 40 or over with multiple myeloma. Each CDR3 is given with its conserved first and last residue. D genes are given only for firm matches. Expanded clones are given a class, and other clones once, few, many or no size at all.

.,TRBV12-3/TRBV12-4,TRBJ1-2,many,TGTGCCAGCAGGCGGGAAGGTATCGCTAACTATGGCTACACCTTC,CASRREGIANYGYTF
TRBD1,TRBV7-2,TRBJ1-5,many,TGTGCCAGCAGCTTAGCGACAGGGGTCAATCAGCCCCAGCATTTT,CASSLATGVNQPQHF
.,TRBV6-2/TRBV6-3,TRBJ2-2,many,TGTGCCAGCCGGAACACCGGGGAGCTGTTTTTT,CASRNTGELFF
TRBD1,TRBV11-2,TRBJ2-5,many,TGTGCCAGCAGCTTAAGGAGGGGACAGGGTCGTTACCAAGAGACCCAGTACTTC,CASSLRRGQGRYQETQYF
.,TRBV20-1,TRBJ2-5,many,TGCAGTGCTAGAGGGGCGGGGCAAGAGACCCAGTACTTC,CSARGAGQETQYF
TRBD2,TRBV11-3,TRBJ2-3,many,TGTGCCAGCAGCCACCAACGGACGGAACTAGCGGCCCCAACGCAGTATTTT,CASSHQRTELAAPTQYF
TRBD2,TRBV20-1,TRBJ2-1,many,TGCAGTGCCTCCGGGACTAGCGGGGGTGGTGAGCAGTTCTTC,CSASGTSGGGEQFF
.,TRBV6-1,TRBJ2-7,many,TGTGCCAGCAGTGAGCAGCCGGACGGGCGGTACGAGCAGTACTTC,CASSEQPDGRYEQYF
TRBD2,TRBV6-5,TRBJ2-7,many,TGTGCCAGCAGAATCACTAGCGGGAACGAGCAGTACTTC,CASRITSGNEQYF
TRBD1,TRBV6-1,TRBJ1-4,many,TGTGCCAGCAGTCTCGACAGGGGGCCTAATGAAAAACTGTTTTTT,CASSLDRGPNEKLFF
TRBD2,TRBV28,TRBJ2-1,many,TGTGCCAGCAGTCCCCCGACTAGCGGGTCGAAACAGTTCTTC,CASSPPTSGSKQFF
TRBD2,TRBV7-2,TRBJ2-1,many,TGTGCCAGCAGCTTAGCCAGAGCGGGAGGGCCAGATGAGCAGTTCTTC,CASSLARAGGPDEQFF
TRBD1,TRBV5-1,TRBJ2-7,many,TGCGCCAGCAGGCCCTTGACAGGGGGCTTGAACGAGCAGTACTTC,CASRPLTGGLNEQYF
.,TRBV13,TRBJ1-1,many,TGTGCCAGCAGCTTAGGAGGGGTTCCTGAAGCTTTCTTT,CASSLGGVPEAFF
TRBD2,TRBV7-9,TRBJ2-5,.,TGTGCCAGCAGAGCTAGCGGGAATCAAGAGACCCAGTACTTC,CASRASGNQETQYF
.,TRBV6-6,TRBJ1-1,many,TGTGCCAGCAATTCGGACCAGAAGTACACTGAAGCTTTCTTT,CASNSDQKYTEAFF
.,TRBV6-5,TRBJ2-1,many,TGTGCCAGCAGTTACGCCGGTGGATTATATAAGCAGTTCTTC,CASSYAGGLYKQFF
TRBD1,TRBV11-2,TRBJ1-2,many,TGTGCCAGCACCCTAGACAGGGCGAACTATGGCTACACCTTC,CASTLDRANYGYTF
.,TRBV10-1,TRBJ2-1,many,TGCGCCAGCAGTGAGTCCCGGGACAATGAGCAGTTCTTC,CASSESRDNEQFF
.,TRBV29-1,TRBJ1-5,.,TGCAGCGTTAGTGGTCGCAATCAGCCCCAGCATTTT,CSVSGRNQPQHF
TRBD1,TRBV14,TRBJ2-6,many,TGTGCCAGCAGCCCCAAACCAGGGGGCTTGGCCAACGTCCTGACTTTC,CASSPKPGGLANVLTF
.,TRBV5-1,TRBJ1-2,few,TGCGCCAGCAGCTTGAGCGGCAGCAGAAACTATGGCTACACCTTC,CASSLSGSRNYGYTF
.,TRBV29-1,TRBJ2-6,many,TGCAGCGTCCAAGGGGCGGATGGGGCCAACGTCCTGACTTTC,CSVQGADGANVLTF
TRBD1,TRBV12-3/TRBV12-4,TRBJ2-2,many,TGTGCCAGCATCCCCGGGACAGGGGTCTCCGGGGAGCTGTTTTTT,CASIPGTGVSGELFF
.,TRBV3-1,TRBJ2-6,few,TGTGCCAGCAGCCAAGATGCCCTGGGACACATAACCTCTGGGGCCAACGTCCTGACTTTC,CASSQDALGHITSGANVLTF
.,TRBV19,TRBJ2-1,many,TGTGCCAGTAGTATTCCAGGGTTTGTTGGCTACAATGAGCAGTTCTTC,CASSIPGFVGYNEQFF
.,TRBV28,TRBJ1-2,many,TGTGCCAACAGCGAAGGGGCCGCGAACTATGGCTACACCTTC,CANSEGAANYGYTF
TRBD1,TRBV5-4,TRBJ2-1,many,TGTGCCAGCAGCCGGGACAGCTCCTACAATGAGCAGTTCTTC,CASSRDSSYNEQFF
.,TRBV20-1,TRBJ2-5,many,TGCAGTGCTAGGGGCGAATACCAAGAGACCCAGTACTTC,CSARGEYQETQYF
TRBD1,TRBV18,TRBJ1-1,many,TGTGCCAGCTCACCCACAGGGGGCCTTGACACTGAAGCTTTCTTT,CASSPTGGLDTEAFF
.,TRBV5-1,TRBJ2-5,many,TGCGCCAGCAGCGGTGGGACTCTCCAAGAGACCCAGTACTTC,CASSGGTLQETQYF
TRBD2,TRBV6-5,TRBJ2-2,.,TGTGCCAGCAGCCTCGGGACTAGCGACTACACCGGGGAGCTGTTTTTT,CASSLGTSDYTGELFF
.,TRBV6-2/TRBV6-3,TRBJ2-1,many,TGTGCCAGCGGGGGGCCTGGTGAGCAGTTCTTC,CASGGPGEQFF
.,TRBV27,TRBJ2-1,many,TGTGCCAGCAGTGCCCTTGAGGGGGGATGGCCGGGAGTAAGGCCGGATGAGCAGTTCTTC,CASSALEGGWPGVRPDEQFF
.,TRBV6-2/TRBV6-3,TRBJ2-5,many,TGTGCCAGCAGCCACTGGGGGGAAGAGACCCAGTACTTC,CASSHWGEETQYF
.,TRBV7-6,TRBJ2-4,many,TGTGCCAGCAGCCCAACTGAGGGGGGGAAAAACATTCAGTACTTC,CASSPTEGGKNIQYF
.,TRBV6-1,TRBJ1-5,many,TGTGCGGGGGGGCGAGGGAGCAATCAGCCCCAGCATTTT,CAGGRGSNQPQHF
.,TRBV7-9,TRBJ2-3,many,TGTGCCAGCAGCTACATACTAGCAGATACGCAGTATTTT,CASSYILADTQYF
.,TRBV29-1,TRBJ1-5,many,TGCAGCGTTCAAGAAACGACAGGTTATCAGCCCCAGCATTTT,CSVQETTGYQPQHF
TRBD1,TRBV11-2,TRBJ2-1,many,TGTGCCAGCAGCTTAACAAGGGACAGTAACAATGAGCAGTTCTTC,CASSLTRDSNNEQFF
.,TRBV29-1,TRBJ2-7,many,TGCAGCGTTGTTGGGACCCCTGCCCAACAAAGCTCCTACGAGCAGTACTTC,CSVVGTPAQQSSYEQYF
TRBD2,TRBV20-1,TRBJ2-2,many,TGCAGTGCTAGAGATCAAGCGGGGCCGGGCACCGGGGAGCTGTTTTTT,CSARDQAGPGTGELFF
.,TRBV6-1,TRBJ2-4,many,TGTGCCAGCTTGCTGGTCGCGGCCAGAAACATTCAGTACTTC,CASLLVAARNIQYF
TRBD2,TRBV2,TRBJ2-2,many,TGTGCCAGCAGCGAGCGGGGCCTCGGGGAGCTGTTTTTT,CASSERGLGELFF
.,TRBV12-3/TRBV12-4,TRBJ1-2,many,TGTGCCAGCAGTTTAACCAGGGGATATGGCTACACCTTC,CASSLTRGYGYTF
.,TRBV5-6,TRBJ1-1,few,TGTGCCAGCAGCTTAATGGCCAGGGGAGACACTGAAGCTTTCTTT,CASSLMARGDTEAFF
TRBD2,TRBV11-1,TRBJ2-5,.,TGTGCCAGCAGCTTGGGGACTAGCGGGGGCCGAGAGACCCAGTACTTC,CASSLGTSGGRETQYF
.,TRBV7-2,TRBJ2-1,many,TGTGCCAGCAGCATTAGGAGGGCGAACAATGAGCAGTTCTTC,CASSIRRANNEQFF
.,TRBV29-1,TRBJ2-1,.,TGCAGCGCGAATAGGGACTTGAGTCGGCAGAATGAGCAGTTCTTC,CSANRDLSRQNEQFF
.,TRBV18,TRBJ1-1,many,TGTGCCAGCTCACGGTCGTCGAGGGAAGCTTTCTTT,CASSRSSREAFF
TRBD2,TRBV2,TRBJ2-1,many,TGTGCCAGCAGTGGTACTAGCGGGGGGAGCAATGAGCAGTTCTTC,CASSGTSGGSNEQFF
.,TRBV10-2,TRBJ2-2,.,TGCGCCAGCAGTGTAGCTAGCGCGAGGAGCACCGGTGAGCTGTTTTTT,CASSVASARSTGELFF
.,TRBV20-1,TRBJ2-7,many,TGCAGTTCCCAAGGACCCGGCACCTACGAGCAGTACTTC,CSSQGPGTYEQYF
.,TRBV18,TRBJ1-3,few,TGTGCCAGCTCACCGGGGAGGTCCGGAAACACCATATATTTT,CASSPGRSGNTIYF
TRBD2,TRBV7-2,TRBJ2-2,many,TGTGCCAGCAGCTTACTGGCGGGGGGCACCGGGGAGCTGTTTTTT,CASSLLAGGTGELFF